These 2 T cell receptor beta chains originate from one sample sequenced in a study of cytomegalovirus exposure and HLA in healthy donors. The PCR employed 60 Vbeta primers together with 13 Jbeta primers. Data came from immunoSEQ multiplex PCR; TCRdb stores just in-frame clones and leaves some out. The data show tens of thousands of clones, about 70% seen once. Sequencing used PBMCs. Receptors originate from a male donor in good health and CMV-seropositive.

This clone appeared once. The rearrangement joins TRBV4-2 to TRBJ2-1; 12 bases line up with TRBD2. The CDR3 runs 16 residues. CDR1 LGHNA and CDR2 YNFKEQ come from the germline V gene. The V and J ends lost 0 bases and 10 bases, in that order; junction bases with no gene match: 7. CDR3 DNA: TGTGCCAGCAGCCAAGATTCCCTAGCGGGAGGGAGCGAGCAGTTCTTC. Amino acids: CASSQDSLAGGSEQFF.

The chain is built from TRBV6-5 and TRBJ1-5; the match to TRBD1 covers 9 bases. V was clipped by 5 bases and J by 2 bases; unmatched bases: 4. This CDR3 is built from 15 residues. Germline V CDR1 and CDR2: MNHEY, SVGAGI. The CDR3 reads CASSTRTGGNQPQHF. CDR3 nucleotides: TGTGCCAGCAGTACCCGGACAGGGGGCAATCAGCCCCAGCATTTT.